Each of the 10 T cell receptor beta chains below was sequenced from the same sample in a study of early T cells in non-severe SARS-CoV-2 infection. TCRdb itself ran the 5' RACE reads through MiXCR, one entry per CDR3 protein. The repertoire consists of 20,000 to 25,000 distinct CDR3 sequences, with 4.5% occurring once and the leading ten covering 7.5% to 10%. Sequenced input: whole blood. These receptors all stem from an adult who was a healthcare worker with PCR-confirmed SARS-CoV-2 infection or an uninfected control (not recorded which).

This clonotype was observed at least ten times. This chain links TRBV28 with TRBJ1-2; a weak D match, TRBD1 (5 bases). V shed 2 bases and J shed 0 bases, with 13 bases lying between them. CDR1 and CDR2 from the germline V gene are MDHEN and SYDVKM. This CDR3 region has 16 residues. The CDR3, as DNA: TGTGCCAGCAGTTTAATGACAGTACCCTCTAACTATGGCTACACCTTC. It is translated as CASSLMTVPSNYGYTF.

This clonotype was recorded many times. The chain is built from TRBV4-3 and TRBJ2-7; D is perhaps TRBD1 (6 bases). V was clipped by 4 bases and J by 4 bases, with 11 bases between them. The CDR3 spans 13 residues. Germline V gene lookup returns CDR1 LGHNA and CDR2 YSLEER. CDR3 sequence reads: CASSPFTGYEQYF. The CDR3, as DNA: TGCGCCAGCAGCCCTTTTACAGGGTACGAGCAGTACTTC.

This clonotype was seen repeatedly, ten times or more. The chain couples TRBV20-1 to TRBJ2-5; possibly TRBD1 for D (6 bases). V dropped 2 bases and J dropped 5 bases, with 9 bases sitting between them. Per the germline V gene, CDR1 is DFQATT and CDR2 is SNEGSKA (reference sequence). This CDR3 is built from 12 residues. This CDR3 is CSARPQGETQYF. The CDR3 DNA reads TGCAGTGCTAGACCCCAGGGGGAGACCCAGTACTTC.

The J gene is TRBJ2-1, the V gene TRBV10-3; 8 positions match TRBD2. CDR3 length: 17 residues. Germline V gene data show CDR1 as ENHRY and CDR2 as SYGVKD. J gave up 2 bases and V 4 bases, and 10 bases lay outside the gene matches. The CDR3 region is CAISASELAATYNEQFF. The CDR3 region has the DNA TGTGCCATCAGTGCGTCAGAACTAGCGGCGACCTACAATGAGCAGTTCTTC.

Many counts were recorded for this clonotype. The chain combines TRBV7-2 with TRBJ1-1; a possible D gene is TRBD1 (6 bases). The CDR3 is 10 amino acids. V lost 4 bases, J lost 11 bases, and 8 bases lay in between. CDR1 is SGHTA, CDR2 FQGNSA, per germline. CDR3 sequence (DNA): TGTGCCAGCAGCTCAACAGGGGCTTTCTTT. Protein product: CASSSTGAFF.

CDR3 nucleotide sequence: TGCGCCAGCAGTCCCATAGTAGGAGATACGCAGTATTTT. Protein sequence: CASSPIVGDTQYF. The chain combines TRBV10-1 with TRBJ2-3, with unresolved D. The CDR3 is made up of 13 amino acids. Trimming removed 5 bases at V and 5 bases at J, with 11 bases between. In germline, CDR1 is WNHNN, CDR2 SYGVQD (reference sequence).

This clonotype appeared many times. The chain carries TRBV4-3 and TRBJ1-2, with D uncertain. Between the trimmed V and J ends, which lost 5 bases and 6 bases, there was a span of 13 bases. The CDR3 loop spans 13 amino acids. Germline CDR1 and CDR2: LGHNA and YSLEER. CDR3: CASSSLAGDGYTF. As DNA, the CDR3 is TGCGCCAGCAGCTCTCTCGCTGGGGATGGCTACACCTTC.

This clonotype occurred many times. The CDR3 here is CASSRTSGGGRETQYF. The CDR3 bases are TGTGCCAGCAGCCGGACTAGCGGGGGGGGCCGGGAGACCCAGTACTTC. The gene calls are TRBV6-5 and TRBJ2-5; 15 bases are a match to TRBD2. The CDR3 extends over 16 amino acids. From germline, CDR1 is MNHEY and CDR2 SVGAGI. V was clipped by 6 bases and J by 5 bases; unmatched bases: 7.

This clonotype was recorded a few times. The chain carries TRBV6-2 or TRBV6-3 and TRBJ1-1; 7 bases map to TRBD1. J lost 2 bases, V lost 6 bases, and 6 bases had no gene match. The CDR3 spans 14 residues. In germline, CDR1 is MNHEY, CDR2 SVGEGT. CDR3: CASRGDRDNTEAFF. In DNA form, the CDR3 reads TGTGCCAGCAGGGGGGACAGAGATAACACTGAAGCTTTCTTT.

This clonotype was counted a few times. The chain links TRBV28 to TRBJ1-2; tentative D call: TRBD1 (6 bases). CDR1 and CDR2 from the germline V gene are MDHEN and SYDVKM. Between the trimmed V and J ends, which lost 3 bases and 6 bases, there was a span of 23 bases. The CDR3 spans 17 residues. The CDR3 region has the DNA TGTGCCAGCAGTTTGATATGGGGGCTTGACGGACCTAATGGCTACACCTTC. Translated: CASSLIWGLDGPNGYTF.